The rows below give T cell receptor beta chains drawn from one sample of a study of blood T cell repertoires in COVID-19. This table comes from immunoSEQ multiplex PCR, and its TCRdb copy is limited to in-frame clones, with some not included. The sample lists about 160,000 clones, 85% to 90% seen once, with around a tenth in the top ten. Sequencing used peripheral blood. The origin of the receptors is a woman in her seventies with COVID-19, enrolled during active disease. The CDR3 runs from the conserved cysteine through the conserved F or W. D genes are given only for firm matches. Not all rows give a size; the values are once, few, many and, for expanded clones, a class.

TRBJ1-2 | . | TRBV6-6 | . | TGTGCCAGCAGCCCACACACAGGGCAAGGCTACACCTTC | CASSPHTGQGYTF
TRBJ1-5 | . | TRBV7-2 | . | TGTGCCAGCAGCCTTAACCAGGGAAACAATCAGCCCCAGCATTTT | CASSLNQGNNQPQHF
TRBJ2-5 | . | TRBV29-1 | TRBD2 | TGCAGCGTGACTAGCACCGAAGAGACCCAGTACTTC | CSVTSTEETQYF
TRBJ1-2 | . | TRBV6-2/TRBV6-3 | TRBD1 | TGTGCCAGCAGCAGGGGGGGAGACGGCTACACCTTC | CASSRGGDGYTF
TRBJ1-4 | few | TRBV28 | TRBD1 | TGTGCCAGCAGCTCCTCCGGGACAGGGTCCGAAAAACTGTTTTTT | CASSSSGTGSEKLFF
TRBJ2-2 | . | TRBV6-2/TRBV6-3 | TRBD2 | TGTGCCAGCAGTCAACTAGCGGGGGAGTTCACCGGGGAGCTGTTTTTT | CASSQLAGEFTGELFF
TRBJ2-5 | . | TRBV3-1/TRBV3-2 | . | TGTGCCAGCAGCCCCCACTTAGATAGCGGCTGGTACCAAGAGACCCAGTACTTC | CASSPHLDSGWYQETQYF
TRBJ2-7 | . | TRBV13 | . | TGTGCCAGTTTAAAAAGGAGGGACTTCCCCTACGAGCAGTACTTC | CASLKRRDFPYEQYF
TRBJ2-1 | . | TRBV3-1/TRBV3-2 | TRBD2 | TGTGCCAGCAGCCGGACTAGCGGGGGCCCGAACCCTTCCTACAATGAGCAGTTCTTC | CASSRTSGGPNPSYNEQFF
TRBJ2-1 | . | TRBV19 | TRBD2 | TGTGCCAGTAGTAAACTAGCGGGGGGCATCAATGAGCAGTTCTTC | CASSKLAGGINEQFF
TRBJ2-3 | once | TRBV4-2 | TRBD1 | TGTGCCAGCAGCCAAGAAGGGTCGACAGGGACCACCACAGATACGCAGTATTTT | CASSQEGSTGTTTDTQYF
TRBJ1-2 | . | TRBV10-1 | TRBD1 | TGCGCCAGCAGGGTAGTCCCGGGACAGGGCCGGGAATATGGCTACACCTTC | CASRVVPGQGREYGYTF
TRBJ2-7 | . | TRBV13 | TRBD1 | TGTGCCAGCGGCCCCCGACAGGGGGCGTACGAGCAGTACTTC | CASGPRQGAYEQYF
TRBJ1-5 | . | TRBV29-1 | . | TGCAGCGTTTCCGAGTATTCGAATCAGCCCCAGCATTTT | CSVSEYSNQPQHF
TRBJ2-1 | . | TRBV2 | . | TGTGCCAGCAGTGAACGGCCTGAAGCAGGGAAGAGAGACAATGAGCAGTTCTTC | CASSERPEAGKRDNEQFF
TRBJ2-2 | . | TRBV3-1/TRBV3-2 | TRBD2 | TGTGCCAGCAGCCAAGTTCTAGCGGGGGCTCTCTCGGGCACCGGGGAGCTGTTTTTT | CASSQVLAGALSGTGELFF
TRBJ2-1 | . | TRBV4-1 | TRBD1 | TGCGCCAGCAGCCAAGGGGACAGGGACCACAATGAGCAGTTCTTC | CASSQGDRDHNEQFF
TRBJ2-1 | . | TRBV10-3 | TRBD2 | TGTGCCATCAGTGCAAACGAGCGGGGTGTCAATGAGCAGTTCTTC | CAISANERGVNEQFF
TRBJ2-1 | . | TRBV11-3 | TRBD2 | TGTGCCAGCAGCTATACTAGCGGGGGGCCCTACAATGAGCAGTTCTTC | CASSYTSGGPYNEQFF
TRBJ1-2 | . | TRBV2 | TRBD1 | TGTGCCAGCAGCCTTTCCACCAACAGGGGTAGCTATGGCTACACCTTC | CASSLSTNRGSYGYTF
TRBJ2-7 | once | TRBV20-1 | . | TGCAGTGCCACCGAGGCCTACGAGCAGTACTTC | CSATEAYEQYF
TRBJ1-3 | . | TRBV9 | . | TGTGCCAGCAGCAGAGTTGTCTTCCTAGGCTCTGGAAACACCATATATTTT | CASSRVVFLGSGNTIYF
TRBJ1-3 | . | TRBV5-1 | . | TGCGCCAGCAGCCCACAACCGGACATCTTCTCTGGAAACACCATATATTTT | CASSPQPDIFSGNTIYF
TRBJ1-1 | . | TRBV21-1 | . | TGTGCCAGCAGCCCAAATAGGGGTCGCAGGGGCGATAATGCTGAAGCTTTCTTT | CASSPNRGRRGDNAEAFF
TRBJ1-2 | . | TRBV30 | . | TGTGCCTGCATTACCGACATCTCCTTTAATGGCTACACCTTC | CACITDISFNGYTF
TRBJ2-3 | . | TRBV11-2 | . | TGTGCCAGCAGCTCTGGGGGCGTGGGGGCAGATACGCAGTATTTT | CASSSGGVGADTQYF
TRBJ2-1 | . | TRBV4-2 | TRBD2 | TGTGCCAGCAGCCAAGTGGGACTAGCGGGGACCTACAATGAGCAGTTCTTC | CASSQVGLAGTYNEQFF
TRBJ2-5 | few | TRBV19 | . | TGTGCCAGTAGTCGCCGCGGATTACAAGAGACCCAGTACTTC | CASSRRGLQETQYF
TRBJ2-2 | . | TRBV7-2 | . | TGTGCCAGCAGCTCCCTCTTAGGGGAGCTGTTTTTT | CASSSLLGELFF
TRBJ1-2 | . | TRBV2 | . | TGTGCCAGCAGTGTAGCCCCGGGAGCCACTTCCTATGGCTACACCTTC | CASSVAPGATSYGYTF
TRBJ1-5 | . | TRBV7-2 | . | TGTGCCAGCAGCTTAAGGGGTCAGCCCCAGCATTTT | CASSLRGQPQHF
TRBJ2-7 | . | TRBV9 | TRBD1 | TGTGCCAGCAGCGTAGGAACAGGGGTATACGAGCAGTACTTC | CASSVGTGVYEQYF
TRBJ1-4 | . | TRBV7-2 | . | TGTGCCAGCAGCTCTTCTCGGGGGGCGAATCGGGAAAAACTGTTTTTT | CASSSSRGANREKLFF
TRBJ1-6 | . | TRBV15 | TRBD1 | TGTGCCACCAGCAGCCGACAGGGCGAGGCACCCCTCCACTTT | CATSSRQGEAPLHF
TRBJ1-1 | . | TRBV30 | . | TGTGCCTGGAACGGGGGGATCGTGGACACTGAAGCTTTCTTT | CAWNGGIVDTEAFF
TRBJ2-7 | . | TRBV7-8 | . | TGTGCCAGCAGCTTGGCGGGTACCTCCTACGAGCAGTACTTC | CASSLAGTSYEQYF
TRBJ2-4 | . | TRBV28 | . | TGTGCCAGCAGTTTATGGAGTGATCTAGCCAAAAACATTCAGTACTTC | CASSLWSDLAKNIQYF
TRBJ2-4 | . | TRBV19 | . | TGTGCCAGTAGTACTGGTCCCTCACTAGCCAAAAACATTCAGTACTTC | CASSTGPSLAKNIQYF